This TCR beta chain was profiled in a study of blood T cells in healthy people across ages. Sample-barcoded 5' priming and a J-beta primer mix drove a second PCR of about 6 to 11 cycles. In TCRdb, the 5' RACE reads were re-called with MiXCR into one record per CDR3 protein. The top ten hold 3% of the sample, which has roughly 800,000 distinct CDR3 sequences, roughly 24% seen once. This clonotype has only a few counts. The germline CDR1 and CDR2 sequences are MNHEY and SVGEGT. This CDR3 has 18 residues. V was trimmed by 7 bases and J by 1 base, leaving 20 bases between them. The sample was also linked to a second study, of T cells of mothers and their children. From that report: Samples were provided by three healthy Caucasian mothers and their six children.

The chain combines TRBV6-2 or TRBV6-3 with TRBJ2-6; possibly TRBD2 for D (6 bases). This clonotype was sampled from a boy younger than 18 in good health. The specimen was blood. The CDR3 nucleotides read TGTGCCAGCACTGGGGGGACCAAACCCCCTTCTGGGGCCAACGTCCTGACTTTC. Encoded protein: CASTGGTKPPSGANVLTF.